These T cell receptor beta chains were read from a single sample in a study of control samples from healthy donors and cancer patients. Sequenced by immunoSEQ multiplex PCR; TCRdb stores in-frame clones only, minus some. The sample consists of about 170,000 clones, roughly 89% of them appearing once. Sequenced: blood. All receptors come from a woman aged 30 to 39 in good health. The CDR3 runs from the conserved cysteine through the conserved F or W. The order of the fields is CDR3 length, D gene, V gene, clone size, J gene, CDR3 protein, CDR3 DNA. D genes are given only for firm matches. The size of a clone is reported for some rows only, either as once, few or many, or as a class for expanded clones.

cdr3_length: 14
d_call: -
v_call: TRBV5-1
clone_size: -
j_call: TRBJ2-2
cdr3_aa: CASSFFPGSGELFF
cdr3_nt: TGCGCCAGCAGCTTCTTCCCAGGGTCCGGGGAGCTGTTTTTT

cdr3_length: 16
d_call: TRBD2
v_call: TRBV25-1
clone_size: -
j_call: TRBJ2-7
cdr3_aa: CTSSPGTSGIHYEQYF
cdr3_nt: TGTACCAGCAGTCCCGGGACTAGCGGGATACATTACGAGCAGTACTTC

cdr3_length: 12
d_call: -
v_call: TRBV13
clone_size: -
j_call: TRBJ2-7
cdr3_aa: CASSLRGYEQYF
cdr3_nt: TGTGCCAGCAGCCTCCGCGGGTACGAGCAGTACTTC

cdr3_length: 14
d_call: TRBD2
v_call: TRBV27
clone_size: -
j_call: TRBJ2-1
cdr3_aa: CASSLSIAGGEQFF
cdr3_nt: TGTGCCAGCAGTTTATCGATAGCGGGAGGTGAGCAGTTCTTC

cdr3_length: 17
d_call: -
v_call: TRBV3-1/TRBV3-2
clone_size: -
j_call: TRBJ1-1
cdr3_aa: CASSQDPPGRVNTEAFF
cdr3_nt: TGTGCCAGCAGCCAAGATCCCCCGGGACGGGTGAACACTGAAGCTTTCTTT

cdr3_length: 15
d_call: TRBD1
v_call: TRBV11-2
clone_size: -
j_call: TRBJ2-1
cdr3_aa: CASSLEQGLYNEQFF
cdr3_nt: TGTGCCAGCAGCTTAGAACAGGGGCTGTACAATGAGCAGTTCTTC

cdr3_length: 13
d_call: TRBD1
v_call: TRBV7-2
clone_size: -
j_call: TRBJ1-2
cdr3_aa: CASSLPGGWGYTF
cdr3_nt: TGTGCCAGCAGCTTACCAGGGGGCTGGGGCTACACCTTC

cdr3_length: 16
d_call: TRBD2
v_call: TRBV5-6
clone_size: -
j_call: TRBJ2-2
cdr3_aa: CASSLDSGSITGELFF
cdr3_nt: TGTGCCAGCAGCTTGGATAGCGGGAGTATCACCGGGGAGCTGTTTTTT

cdr3_length: 14
d_call: TRBD1
v_call: TRBV14
clone_size: -
j_call: TRBJ2-7
cdr3_aa: CASSRQGFGYEQYF
cdr3_nt: TGTGCCAGCAGCCGACAGGGATTCGGCTACGAGCAGTACTTC

cdr3_length: 13
d_call: TRBD1
v_call: TRBV11-1
clone_size: few
j_call: TRBJ1-2
cdr3_aa: CASSPDRAYGYTF
cdr3_nt: TGTGCCAGCAGCCCGGACAGGGCGTATGGCTACACCTTC

cdr3_length: 15
d_call: -
v_call: TRBV28
clone_size: -
j_call: TRBJ2-7
cdr3_aa: CASSLSGSTTYEQYF
cdr3_nt: TGTGCCAGCAGTTTATCTGGCAGCACGACCTACGAGCAGTACTTC

cdr3_length: 14
d_call: -
v_call: TRBV7-6
clone_size: -
j_call: TRBJ2-2
cdr3_aa: CASSKRQNTGELFF
cdr3_nt: TGTGCCAGCAGCAAAAGACAGAACACCGGGGAGCTGTTTTTT

cdr3_length: 12
d_call: -
v_call: TRBV19
clone_size: -
j_call: TRBJ1-2
cdr3_aa: CASSSSSYGYTF
cdr3_nt: TGTGCCAGTAGTTCGTCTTCCTATGGCTACACCTTC

cdr3_length: 12
d_call: -
v_call: TRBV28
clone_size: once
j_call: TRBJ1-5
cdr3_aa: CASSLNGQPQHF
cdr3_nt: TGTGCCAGCAGTTTGAACGGTCAGCCCCAGCATTTT

cdr3_length: 11
d_call: TRBD1
v_call: TRBV29-1
clone_size: once
j_call: TRBJ1-1
cdr3_aa: CSVADRVGAFF
cdr3_nt: TGCAGCGTTGCGGACAGGGTCGGGGCTTTCTTT

cdr3_length: 14
d_call: -
v_call: TRBV7-9
clone_size: -
j_call: TRBJ2-5
cdr3_aa: CASSPTGRQETQYF
cdr3_nt: TGTGCCAGCAGCCCCACAGGGCGACAAGAGACCCAGTACTTC

cdr3_length: 12
d_call: TRBD1
v_call: TRBV2
clone_size: -
j_call: TRBJ1-1
cdr3_aa: CAGTVMNTEAFF
cdr3_nt: TGTGCCGGGACAGTTATGAACACTGAAGCTTTCTTT

cdr3_length: 15
d_call: TRBD2
v_call: TRBV7-9
clone_size: few
j_call: TRBJ2-3
cdr3_aa: CASSLGSGSTDTQYF
cdr3_nt: TGTGCCAGCAGCTTAGGTAGCGGGAGCACAGATACGCAGTATTTT

cdr3_length: 15
d_call: TRBD1
v_call: TRBV29-1
clone_size: -
j_call: TRBJ1-4
cdr3_aa: CSALYRGWNNEKLFF
cdr3_nt: TGCAGCGCTTTGTACAGGGGGTGGAATAATGAAAAACTGTTTTTT

cdr3_length: 15
d_call: TRBD2
v_call: TRBV7-2
clone_size: -
j_call: TRBJ2-7
cdr3_aa: CASSQRAGGSYEQYF
cdr3_nt: TGTGCCAGCAGCCAACGAGCGGGAGGGTCCTACGAGCAGTACTTC

cdr3_length: 11
d_call: -
v_call: TRBV3-1/TRBV3-2
clone_size: -
j_call: TRBJ1-3
cdr3_aa: CASSQANTIYF
cdr3_nt: TGTGCCAGCAGCCAGGCTAACACCATATATTTT

cdr3_length: 19
d_call: TRBD1
v_call: TRBV19
clone_size: -
j_call: TRBJ1-5
cdr3_aa: CASSTIHPGQGASNQPQHF
cdr3_nt: TGTGCCAGTAGTACAATCCACCCGGGACAGGGGGCCAGCAATCAGCCCCAGCATTTT

cdr3_length: 15
d_call: -
v_call: TRBV7-9
clone_size: once
j_call: TRBJ1-6
cdr3_aa: CASSSHSSYNSPLHF
cdr3_nt: TGTGCCAGCAGCAGCCACAGCTCCTATAATTCACCCCTCCACTTT

cdr3_length: 15
d_call: -
v_call: TRBV7-9
clone_size: -
j_call: TRBJ1-6
cdr3_aa: CASSLVGGKNSPLHF
cdr3_nt: TGTGCCAGCAGCTTAGTGGGGGGGAAGAATTCACCCCTCCACTTT

cdr3_length: 14
d_call: -
v_call: TRBV6-2/TRBV6-3
clone_size: -
j_call: TRBJ1-1
cdr3_aa: CASRYRGGNTEAFF
cdr3_nt: TGTGCCAGCAGATACAGAGGGGGGAACACTGAAGCTTTCTTT

cdr3_length: 15
d_call: TRBD2
v_call: TRBV5-4
clone_size: -
j_call: TRBJ2-5
cdr3_aa: CASSLGRGGQETQYF
cdr3_nt: TGTGCCAGCAGCTTGGGGCGGGGGGGCCAAGAGACCCAGTACTTC

cdr3_length: 15
d_call: TRBD2
v_call: TRBV27
clone_size: -
j_call: TRBJ2-7
cdr3_aa: CASRSGTSGRGEQYF
cdr3_nt: TGTGCCAGCAGGTCCGGGACTAGCGGGAGGGGGGAGCAGTACTTC

cdr3_length: 15
d_call: -
v_call: TRBV9
clone_size: -
j_call: TRBJ2-1
cdr3_aa: CASSVGQGPYNEQFF
cdr3_nt: TGTGCCAGCAGCGTGGGTCAGGGCCCCTACAATGAGCAGTTCTTC

cdr3_length: 16
d_call: TRBD2
v_call: TRBV7-3
clone_size: -
j_call: TRBJ2-1
cdr3_aa: CASSLGVAGGENEQFF
cdr3_nt: TGTGCCAGCAGCTTGGGAGTAGCGGGAGGGGAAAATGAGCAGTTCTTC

cdr3_length: 15
d_call: TRBD1
v_call: TRBV19
clone_size: -
j_call: TRBJ1-1
cdr3_aa: CASSIGGQLNTEAFF
cdr3_nt: TGTGCCAGTAGTATAGGGGGACAGCTGAACACTGAAGCTTTCTTT

cdr3_length: 15
d_call: -
v_call: TRBV30
clone_size: -
j_call: TRBJ1-3
cdr3_aa: CAWSSTLTGRNTIYF
cdr3_nt: TGTGCCTGGAGTTCCACCCTGACAGGAAGAAACACCATATATTTT

cdr3_length: 12
d_call: TRBD1
v_call: TRBV29-1
clone_size: -
j_call: TRBJ1-1
cdr3_aa: CSVNRGNTEAFF
cdr3_nt: TGCAGCGTTAACAGGGGGAACACTGAAGCTTTCTTT

cdr3_length: 13
d_call: -
v_call: TRBV18
clone_size: few
j_call: TRBJ2-5
cdr3_aa: CASSPGLGETQYF
cdr3_nt: TGTGCCAGCTCACCGGGCCTGGGAGAGACCCAGTACTTC

cdr3_length: 15
d_call: -
v_call: TRBV7-9
clone_size: -
j_call: TRBJ2-7
cdr3_aa: CASSGPSSYSYEQYF
cdr3_nt: TGTGCCAGCAGCGGCCCTAGCTCTTACTCCTACGAGCAGTACTTC

cdr3_length: 15
d_call: TRBD2
v_call: TRBV5-8
clone_size: -
j_call: TRBJ2-5
cdr3_aa: CASSVRAGGPQTQYF
cdr3_nt: TGTGCCAGCAGCGTACGAGCGGGAGGGCCTCAGACCCAGTACTTC

cdr3_length: 15
d_call: TRBD1
v_call: TRBV25-1
clone_size: few
j_call: TRBJ2-7
cdr3_aa: CASSESGTGNYEQYF
cdr3_nt: TGTGCCAGCAGTGAATCCGGGACAGGGAACTACGAGCAGTACTTC

cdr3_length: 16
d_call: TRBD2
v_call: TRBV4-2
clone_size: -
j_call: TRBJ2-7
cdr3_aa: CASSQLGLVERYEQYF
cdr3_nt: TGTGCCAGCAGCCAACTCGGACTAGTTGAGCGTTACGAGCAGTACTTC

cdr3_length: 14
d_call: TRBD1
v_call: TRBV2
clone_size: -
j_call: TRBJ2-5
cdr3_aa: CASSGGTGVETQYF
cdr3_nt: TGTGCCAGCAGTGGGGGGACAGGGGTCGAGACCCAGTACTTC

cdr3_length: 14
d_call: TRBD1
v_call: TRBV7-2
clone_size: -
j_call: TRBJ1-6
cdr3_aa: CASSLGQGISPLHF
cdr3_nt: TGTGCCAGCAGCCTGGGACAGGGGATTTCACCCCTCCACTTT

cdr3_length: 16
d_call: -
v_call: TRBV10-3
clone_size: -
j_call: TRBJ2-3
cdr3_aa: CAISGGQGGVTDTQYF
cdr3_nt: TGTGCCATCAGTGGCGGTCAGGGGGGGGTGACAGATACGCAGTATTTT

cdr3_length: 15
d_call: TRBD2
v_call: TRBV4-2
clone_size: -
j_call: TRBJ2-3
cdr3_aa: CASSQVRGDTDTQYF
cdr3_nt: TGTGCCAGCAGCCAAGTCCGGGGGGACACAGATACGCAGTATTTT

cdr3_length: 18
d_call: TRBD2
v_call: TRBV10-3
clone_size: -
j_call: TRBJ2-3
cdr3_aa: CAISESGTSGTSTDTQYF
cdr3_nt: TGTGCCATCAGTGAGTCGGGGACTAGCGGGACTAGCACAGATACGCAGTATTTT

cdr3_length: 16
d_call: TRBD2
v_call: TRBV18
clone_size: -
j_call: TRBJ2-3
cdr3_aa: CASSPRLAGGSDTQYF
cdr3_nt: TGTGCCAGCTCACCAAGACTAGCGGGAGGTTCTGATACGCAGTATTTT

cdr3_length: 15
d_call: TRBD1
v_call: TRBV5-1
clone_size: -
j_call: TRBJ2-3
cdr3_aa: CASSRTGDNTDTQYF
cdr3_nt: TGCGCCAGCAGCAGGACAGGGGACAACACAGATACGCAGTATTTT

cdr3_length: 14
d_call: -
v_call: TRBV2
clone_size: -
j_call: TRBJ1-1
cdr3_aa: CASSERVRDTEAFF
cdr3_nt: TGTGCCAGCAGTGAAAGGGTCCGGGACACTGAAGCTTTCTTT

cdr3_length: 15
d_call: -
v_call: TRBV6-6
clone_size: -
j_call: TRBJ1-4
cdr3_aa: CASSYAGTANEKLFF
cdr3_nt: TGTGCCAGCAGTTACGCTGGGACGGCAAATGAAAAACTGTTTTTT

cdr3_length: 13
d_call: -
v_call: TRBV18
clone_size: once
j_call: TRBJ1-5
cdr3_aa: CASSQGRNQPQHF
cdr3_nt: TGTGCCAGCTCACAGGGGCGCAATCAGCCCCAGCATTTT

cdr3_length: 12
d_call: -
v_call: TRBV5-8
clone_size: few
j_call: TRBJ2-7
cdr3_aa: CASSFGDTEQYF
cdr3_nt: TGTGCCAGCAGCTTCGGGGACACCGAGCAGTACTTC

cdr3_length: 13
d_call: -
v_call: TRBV15
clone_size: -
j_call: TRBJ1-1
cdr3_aa: CATSRGGGTEAFF
cdr3_nt: TGTGCCACCAGTCGGGGAGGGGGCACTGAAGCTTTCTTT

cdr3_length: 13
d_call: TRBD1
v_call: TRBV12-3/TRBV12-4
clone_size: -
j_call: TRBJ1-3
cdr3_aa: CASTQGAGNTIYF
cdr3_nt: TGTGCCAGCACCCAGGGGGCCGGAAACACCATATATTTT

cdr3_length: 14
d_call: TRBD1
v_call: TRBV30
clone_size: once
j_call: TRBJ1-2
cdr3_aa: CAWSGRRGRWGYTF
cdr3_nt: TGTGCCTGGAGTGGGAGGAGGGGGCGATGGGGCTACACCTTC

cdr3_length: 12
d_call: -
v_call: TRBV24-1
clone_size: -
j_call: TRBJ2-7
cdr3_aa: CAILDISYEQYF
cdr3_nt: TGTGCCATCCTTGACATTTCCTACGAGCAGTACTTC